Below, 8 T cell receptor beta chains from the same sample are listed, as sequenced in a study of blood T cell repertoires in COVID-19 (dated by TCRdb to about 2020). The receptor library was made with the immunoSEQ multiplex PCR assay. What TCRdb holds here is the immuneACCESS table cut down to in-frame rearrangements. Part of the clones is not present; checked against another copy, under half of the missing clones reflect an unresolved V gene, and the others are unexplained. For this sample there are over 90,000 clones; 90% appear just once. The ten largest clones take up around 5.1% of the sample. Sequenced sample: peripheral blood. The receptor source for this set is a man aged 50 to 59 with acute or convalescent COVID-19.

The chain combines TRBV19 with TRBJ1-1; the match to TRBD1 covers 11 bases. The CDR3 runs to 14 residues. Germline V gene data show CDR1 as LNHDA and CDR2 as SQIVND (reference sequence). The V segment lost 7 bases and the J segment 4 bases; nucleotides outside the gene matches: 5. CDR3 nucleotide sequence: TGTGCCAGTACCGGACAGGGGGCGTTCACTGAAGCTTTCTTT. Translating it yields CASTGQGAFTEAFF.

The table lists this clone with a few counts. V usage is TRBV11-3 and J usage is TRBJ2-1, with 12 bases fitting TRBD2. Germline-derived CDR1 and CDR2 are SGHNT and YENEEA. V was clipped by 5 bases and J by 12 bases; unmatched bases: 11. The CDR3 covers 15 residues. CDR3 sequence reads: CASSAGLAGPGGQFF. CDR3 DNA sequence: TGTGCCAGCAGCGCGGGACTAGCGGGTCCCGGGGGGCAGTTCTTC.

This clone was seen a handful of times. The V and J genes are TRBV4-3 and TRBJ2-3; D call uncertain. V lost 3 bases, J lost 5 bases, and 12 bases lay in between. The CDR3 loop spans 14 amino acids. Germline CDR1 and CDR2: LGHNA and YSLEER. CDR3 sequence (DNA): TGCGCCAGCAGCCATCAGGTGGCATTAGATACGCAGTATTTT. Protein product: CASSHQVALDTQYF.

The chain is built from TRBV7-8 and TRBJ1-3; 10 bases match TRBD1. In germline, CDR1 is SGHVS, CDR2 FQNEAQ. The trim removed 5 bases at V and 4 bases at J, leaving 5 bases unmatched. The CDR3 length is 15 residues. CDR3 in amino acids: CASSATTGGGNTIYF. The DNA for the CDR3 is TGTGCCAGCAGCGCGACGACAGGGGGCGGAAACACCATATATTTT.

The CDR3 DNA reads as TGTGCCAGCAGTTACTCTCGGGAGACCCAGTACTTC. Its translation: CASSYSRETQYF. The genes are TRBV6-2 or TRBV6-3 and TRBJ2-5; the D is unclear. From germline, CDR1 is MNHEY and CDR2 SVGEGT. V was shortened by 0 bases and J by 5 bases, with 4 bases between the two germline ends. This CDR3 spans 12 amino acids.

This rearrangement joins TRBV5-1 to TRBJ2-7; D not resolved. Looked up from germline, CDR1 is SGHRS and CDR2 is YFSETQ. Trimming pared 0 bases from V and 0 bases from J, leaving 7 bases between. The CDR3 has 14 residues. In DNA, the CDR3 is TGCGCCAGCAGCTTGGGGCCCCGCTCCTACGAGCAGTACTTC. Translated: CASSLGPRSYEQYF.

The rearrangement uses TRBV7-2 and TRBJ2-3, with 10 bases that match TRBD2. CDR3 length: 17 amino acids. The germline CDR1 and CDR2 sequences are SGHTA and FQGNSA. J lost 0 bases, V lost 5 bases, and 8 bases had no gene match. CDR3: CASSPSRTSGSTDTQYF. Here the CDR3 DNA reads TGTGCCAGCAGCCCTAGCCGGACTAGCGGAAGCACAGATACGCAGTATTTT.

The chain links TRBV11-3 to TRBJ2-5, with TRBD2 identical over 7 bases. V gave up 1 base and J gave up 4 bases; unmatched junction bases: 6. CDR1 is SGHNT, CDR2 YENEEA, per germline. This CDR3 is built from 15 residues. DNA for the CDR3: TGTGCCAGCAGCTTAGGCGCAGGCGGGGGAGAGACCCAGTACTTC. The encoded protein is CASSLGAGGGETQYF.